This is a list of T cell receptor beta chains from one sample in a study of blood T cells in healthy people across ages. One entry per CDR3 protein results from TCRdb running MiXCR on the 5' RACE reads. The sample lists about 2 million distinct CDR3 sequences; 49% were seen once. The sample comprised blood. These receptors were collected from a woman aged 35 to 49 in good health. Each CDR3 is given with its conserved first and last residue. Fields, in order: V gene, D gene, J gene, clone size, CDR3 protein, CDR3 DNA. The D gene is left open where the match is weak. Size tells how often a clone was seen (once, few, many) or the class of an expanded clone, and some rows leave it out.

v_gene: TRBV27
d_gene: TRBD1
j_gene: TRBJ2-7
abundance: once
CDR3aa: CASLGDRRPYEQYF
CDR3nt: TGTGCCAGCTTAGGGGACAGGAGACCCTACGAGCAGTACTTC

v_gene: TRBV7-2
d_gene: .
j_gene: TRBJ2-1
abundance: few
CDR3aa: CASSPAPRSYNEQFF
CDR3nt: TGTGCCAGCAGCCCCGCACCCCGCTCCTACAATGAGCAGTTCTTC

v_gene: TRBV15
d_gene: .
j_gene: TRBJ2-3
abundance: .
CDR3aa: CATHSLGTGTDTQYF
CDR3nt: TGTGCCACCCATTCTTTGGGGACGGGCACAGATACGCAGTATTTT

v_gene: TRBV28
d_gene: .
j_gene: TRBJ1-6
abundance: .
CDR3aa: CASIGANSPLHF
CDR3nt: TGTGCCAGCATCGGGGCGAATTCACCCCTCCACTTT

v_gene: TRBV16
d_gene: TRBD1
j_gene: TRBJ1-6
abundance: .
CDR3aa: CASSHGRGANSPLHF
CDR3nt: TGTGCCAGCAGCCATGGCAGGGGGGCTAATTCACCCCTCCACTTT

v_gene: TRBV13
d_gene: TRBD1
j_gene: TRBJ2-5
abundance: few
CDR3aa: CASSPPQGAKTQYF
CDR3nt: TGTGCCAGCAGCCCACCACAGGGGGCAAAGACCCAGTACTTC

v_gene: TRBV27
d_gene: TRBD2
j_gene: TRBJ2-7
abundance: few
CDR3aa: CASSSPRTRTTYEQYF
CDR3nt: TGTGCCAGCAGTTCGCCTCGGACTAGGACGACCTACGAGCAGTACTTC

v_gene: TRBV5-1
d_gene: TRBD1
j_gene: TRBJ1-1
abundance: .
CDR3aa: CASSAIQGMNTEAFF
CDR3nt: TGCGCCAGCAGCGCCATACAGGGGATGAACACTGAAGCTTTCTTT

v_gene: TRBV11-1
d_gene: .
j_gene: TRBJ1-4
abundance: .
CDR3aa: CASSKGETNEKLFF
CDR3nt: TGTGCCAGCAGCAAGGGGGAAACTAATGAAAAACTGTTTTTT

v_gene: TRBV11-1
d_gene: .
j_gene: TRBJ2-5
abundance: few
CDR3aa: CASSQSWTQYF
CDR3nt: TGTGCCAGCAGCCAGTCGTGGACTCAGTACTTC

v_gene: TRBV20-1
d_gene: TRBD1
j_gene: TRBJ1-5
abundance: .
CDR3aa: CSARTGGNNQPQHF
CDR3nt: TGCAGTGCCCGGACAGGGGGCAACAATCAGCCCCAGCATTTT

v_gene: TRBV7-2
d_gene: .
j_gene: TRBJ2-3
abundance: .
CDR3aa: CASSFTGTPTDTQYF
CDR3nt: TGTGCCAGCAGCTTCACCGGGACTCCCACAGATACGCAGTATTTT

v_gene: TRBV20-1
d_gene: TRBD1
j_gene: TRBJ2-7
abundance: few
CDR3aa: CSARARDRGYEQYF
CDR3nt: TGCAGTGCTCGGGCCCGGGACAGGGGATACGAGCAGTACTTC

v_gene: TRBV4-2
d_gene: TRBD1
j_gene: TRBJ2-1
abundance: .
CDR3aa: CASSQEDRDYNEQFF
CDR3nt: TGTGCCAGCAGCCAAGAAGACAGGGACTACAATGAGCAGTTCTTC

v_gene: TRBV7-8
d_gene: .
j_gene: TRBJ2-7
abundance: few
CDR3aa: CASSSPGLPHEQYF
CDR3nt: TGTGCCAGCAGCTCCCCGGGCCTTCCCCACGAGCAGTACTTC

v_gene: TRBV5-1
d_gene: .
j_gene: TRBJ2-6
abundance: once
CDR3aa: CASSLGRLGAGANVLTF
CDR3nt: TGCGCCAGCAGCTTGGGACGACTGGGGGCTGGGGCCAACGTCCTGACTTTC

v_gene: TRBV15
d_gene: .
j_gene: TRBJ2-4
abundance: few
CDR3aa: CATSRDRGPGGSNIQYF
CDR3nt: TGTGCCACCAGCAGAGACAGGGGTCCAGGAGGATCAAACATTCAGTACTTC

v_gene: TRBV20-1
d_gene: .
j_gene: TRBJ2-2
abundance: .
CDR3aa: CSARAVGGITGELFF
CDR3nt: TGCAGTGCTAGGGCTGTGGGGGGTATCACCGGGGAGCTGTTTTTT

v_gene: TRBV2
d_gene: .
j_gene: TRBJ2-5
abundance: .
CDR3aa: CASSRSSDGTQYF
CDR3nt: TGTGCCAGCAGTAGGTCCAGTGATGGGACCCAGTACTTC

v_gene: TRBV5-1
d_gene: .
j_gene: TRBJ1-5
abundance: .
CDR3aa: CASSWIGGNQPQHF
CDR3nt: TGCGCCAGCAGCTGGATAGGAGGCAATCAGCCCCAGCATTTT

v_gene: TRBV5-1
d_gene: .
j_gene: TRBJ2-5
abundance: .
CDR3aa: CASSLRSGAYQETQYF
CDR3nt: TGCGCCAGCAGCTTGAGATCGGGGGCCTACCAAGAGACCCAGTACTTC

v_gene: TRBV6-2/TRBV6-3
d_gene: .
j_gene: TRBJ2-7
abundance: .
CDR3aa: CASMGLSSYEQYF
CDR3nt: TGTGCCAGCATGGGCCTCTCATCCTACGAGCAGTACTTC